This T cell receptor (beta chain) was sequenced in a study of shared clonotypes between healthy human individuals. About the study: Aged between 18 and 49, the donors were a couple of women and three men.

Naive CD8 cells were CD45RO-negative, positively selected for CCR7, excluding terminally differentiated effector memory CD45RA+ cells. Profiled with immunoSEQ multiplex PCR; TCRdb holds only in-frame clones, not every one. The sample carries around 1.9 million clones, just under 95% recorded once. The CDR3 has 14 residues. The V gene lost 5 bases and the J gene lost 6 bases, with 18 bases spanning the gap. CDR1 is SGHRS, CDR2 YFSETQ, per germline. The clonotype was recovered from a man aged 18-30 years in good health. Some clones in this sample may be carry-over from other donors' samples. V and J are TRBV5-1 and TRBJ2-7; D is perhaps TRBD2 (6 bases). Sequenced material: naive CD8+ T cells from PBMCs. CDR3 DNA sequence: TGCGCCAGCAGACCGGGACTCCCTCAGGCCGAGCAGTACTTC. It encodes CASRPGLPQAEQYF.